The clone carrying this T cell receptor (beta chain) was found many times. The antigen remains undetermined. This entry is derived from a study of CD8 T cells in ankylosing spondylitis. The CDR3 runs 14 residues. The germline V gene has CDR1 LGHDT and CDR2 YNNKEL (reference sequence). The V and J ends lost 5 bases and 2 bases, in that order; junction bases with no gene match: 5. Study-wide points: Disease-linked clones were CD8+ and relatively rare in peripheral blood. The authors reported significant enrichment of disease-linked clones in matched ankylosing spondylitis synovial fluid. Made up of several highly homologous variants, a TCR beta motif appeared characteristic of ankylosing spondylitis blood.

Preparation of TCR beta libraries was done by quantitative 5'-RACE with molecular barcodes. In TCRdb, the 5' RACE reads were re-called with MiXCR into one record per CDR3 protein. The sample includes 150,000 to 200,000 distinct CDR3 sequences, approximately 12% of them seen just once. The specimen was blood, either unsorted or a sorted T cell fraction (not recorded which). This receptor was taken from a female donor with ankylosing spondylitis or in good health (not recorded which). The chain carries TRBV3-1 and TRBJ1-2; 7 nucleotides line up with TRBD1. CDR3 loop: CASSRQQGNYGYTF. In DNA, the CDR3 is TGTGCCAGCAGCAGACAACAGGGGAACTATGGCTACACCTTC.